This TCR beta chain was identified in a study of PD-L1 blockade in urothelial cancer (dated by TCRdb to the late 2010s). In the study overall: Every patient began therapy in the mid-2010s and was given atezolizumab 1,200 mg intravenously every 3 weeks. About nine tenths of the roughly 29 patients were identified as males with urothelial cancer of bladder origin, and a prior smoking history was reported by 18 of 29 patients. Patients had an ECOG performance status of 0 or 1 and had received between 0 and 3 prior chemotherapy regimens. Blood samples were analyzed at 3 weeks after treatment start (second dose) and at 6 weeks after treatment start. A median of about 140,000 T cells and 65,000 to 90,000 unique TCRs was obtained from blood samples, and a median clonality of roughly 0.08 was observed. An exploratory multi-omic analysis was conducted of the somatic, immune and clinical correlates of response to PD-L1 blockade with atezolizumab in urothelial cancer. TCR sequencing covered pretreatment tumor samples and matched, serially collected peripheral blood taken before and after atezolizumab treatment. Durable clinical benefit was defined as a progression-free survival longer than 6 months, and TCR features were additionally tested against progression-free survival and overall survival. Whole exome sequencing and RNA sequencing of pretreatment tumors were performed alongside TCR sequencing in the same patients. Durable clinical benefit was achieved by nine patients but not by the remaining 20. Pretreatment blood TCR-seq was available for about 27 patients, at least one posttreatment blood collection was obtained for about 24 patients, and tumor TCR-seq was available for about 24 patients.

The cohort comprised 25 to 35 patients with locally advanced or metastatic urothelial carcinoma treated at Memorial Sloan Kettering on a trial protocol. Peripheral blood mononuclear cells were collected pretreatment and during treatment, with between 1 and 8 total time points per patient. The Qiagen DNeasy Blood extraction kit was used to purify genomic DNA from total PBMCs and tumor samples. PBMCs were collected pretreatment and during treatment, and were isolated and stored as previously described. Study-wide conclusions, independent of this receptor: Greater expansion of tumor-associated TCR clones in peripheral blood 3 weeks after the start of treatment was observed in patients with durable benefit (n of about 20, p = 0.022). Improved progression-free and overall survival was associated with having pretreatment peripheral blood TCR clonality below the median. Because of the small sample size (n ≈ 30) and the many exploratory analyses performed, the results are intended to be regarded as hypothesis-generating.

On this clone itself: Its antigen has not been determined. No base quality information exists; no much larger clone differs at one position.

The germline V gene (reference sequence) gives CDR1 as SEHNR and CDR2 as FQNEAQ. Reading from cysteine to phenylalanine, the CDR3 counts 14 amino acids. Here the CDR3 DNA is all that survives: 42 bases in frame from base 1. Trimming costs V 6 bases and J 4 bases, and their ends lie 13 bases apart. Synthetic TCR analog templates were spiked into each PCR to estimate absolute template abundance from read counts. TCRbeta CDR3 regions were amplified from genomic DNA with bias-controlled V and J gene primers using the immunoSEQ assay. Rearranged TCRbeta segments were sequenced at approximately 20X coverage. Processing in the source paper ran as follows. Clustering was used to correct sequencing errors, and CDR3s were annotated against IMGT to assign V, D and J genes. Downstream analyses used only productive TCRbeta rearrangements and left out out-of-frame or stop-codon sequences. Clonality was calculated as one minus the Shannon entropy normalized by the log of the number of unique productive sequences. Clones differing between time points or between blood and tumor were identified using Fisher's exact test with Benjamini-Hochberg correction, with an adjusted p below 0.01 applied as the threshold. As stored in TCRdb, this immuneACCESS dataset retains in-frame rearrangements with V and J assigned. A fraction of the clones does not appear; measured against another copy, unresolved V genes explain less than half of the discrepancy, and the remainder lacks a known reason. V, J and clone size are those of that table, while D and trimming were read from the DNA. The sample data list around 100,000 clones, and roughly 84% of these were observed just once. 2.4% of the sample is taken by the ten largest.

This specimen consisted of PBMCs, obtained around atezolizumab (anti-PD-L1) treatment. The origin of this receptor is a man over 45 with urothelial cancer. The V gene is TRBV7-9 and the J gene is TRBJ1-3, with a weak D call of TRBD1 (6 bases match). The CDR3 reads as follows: CASRSGGLGNTIYF. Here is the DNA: TGTGCCAGCAGATCGGGGGGGCTCGGAAACACCATATATTTT.